These T cell receptor beta chains were read from a single sample in a study of naive and memory T cell subsets. TCRdb independently ran MiXCR on the UMI-ligation and nested PCR reads; one entry per CDR3 protein. This sample yields 130,000 to 150,000 distinct CDR3 sequences, of which approximately 17% are seen a single time; 0.14% belongs to the top ten. The sequencing sample was made of naive CD4+ T cells from blood. These TCRs come from a human donor in good health. CDR3s include the opening cysteine and the closing phenylalanine or tryptophan. A D gene is named only where the DNA matches it firmly. Size is stated for part of the rows, as once, few or many counts, or as a class when the clone is expanded.

J gene: TRBJ2-2
V gene: TRBV5-1
D gene: NA
clone size: NA
CDR3 DNA: TGCGCCAGCAGCTTGAACAGAAACACCGGGGAGCTGTTTTTT
CDR3 protein: CASSLNRNTGELFF

J gene: TRBJ2-3
V gene: TRBV20-1
D gene: TRBD2
clone size: few
CDR3 DNA: TGCAGTGCTAGCCACCTGGGCGGGAGGGTCCGCACAGATACGCAGTATTTT
CDR3 protein: CSASHLGGRVRTDTQYF

J gene: TRBJ2-2
V gene: TRBV10-3
D gene: NA
clone size: NA
CDR3 DNA: TGTGCCATCAGTGGGGAAGGAGAGCTGTTTTTT
CDR3 protein: CAISGEGELFF

J gene: TRBJ2-7
V gene: TRBV7-8
D gene: NA
clone size: many
CDR3 DNA: TGTGCCAGCAGCCGGACTCCTCGCTCCTACGAGCAGTACTTC
CDR3 protein: CASSRTPRSYEQYF

J gene: TRBJ2-7
V gene: TRBV5-1
D gene: NA
clone size: NA
CDR3 DNA: TGCGCCAGCAGCTTGGGAGGGCACGAGCAGTACTTC
CDR3 protein: CASSLGGHEQYF

J gene: TRBJ2-1
V gene: TRBV20-1
D gene: TRBD2
clone size: NA
CDR3 DNA: TGCAGTGTTCGGTATAGCGGGAGCGGCAATGAGCAGTTCTTC
CDR3 protein: CSVRYSGSGNEQFF

J gene: TRBJ2-3
V gene: TRBV18
D gene: NA
clone size: NA
CDR3 DNA: TGTGCCAGCTCTAAGGGGGTCATCGATACGCAGTATTTT
CDR3 protein: CASSKGVIDTQYF

J gene: TRBJ2-3
V gene: TRBV10-3
D gene: NA
clone size: few
CDR3 DNA: TGTGCCATCAGTGAGTCGGACATTGCAGATACGCAGTATTTT
CDR3 protein: CAISESDIADTQYF

J gene: TRBJ2-1
V gene: TRBV7-3
D gene: NA
clone size: NA
CDR3 DNA: TGTGCCAGCAGCTTAGGTTTTTCCTACAATGAGCAGTTCTTC
CDR3 protein: CASSLGFSYNEQFF

J gene: TRBJ1-6
V gene: TRBV9
D gene: NA
clone size: NA
CDR3 DNA: TGTGCCAGCAGCGTAACCGGGACACCGAATTCACCCCTCCACTTT
CDR3 protein: CASSVTGTPNSPLHF

J gene: TRBJ2-3
V gene: TRBV5-1
D gene: TRBD1
clone size: many
CDR3 DNA: TGCGCCAGCAGCGTCGGGACAGAGACAGATACGCAGTATTTT
CDR3 protein: CASSVGTETDTQYF

J gene: TRBJ2-5
V gene: TRBV3-1
D gene: NA
clone size: NA
CDR3 DNA: TGTGCCAGCTACAGCAACCAAGAGACCCAGTACTTC
CDR3 protein: CASYSNQETQYF

J gene: TRBJ1-2
V gene: TRBV20-1
D gene: NA
clone size: once
CDR3 DNA: TGCAGTGCCCCACAGGGCGGGTTTGGCTACACCTTC
CDR3 protein: CSAPQGGFGYTF

J gene: TRBJ2-2
V gene: TRBV29-1
D gene: NA
clone size: many
CDR3 DNA: TGCAGCGTTGACACCGGGGAGCTGTTTTTT
CDR3 protein: CSVDTGELFF

J gene: TRBJ2-7
V gene: TRBV7-2
D gene: NA
clone size: NA
CDR3 DNA: TGTGCCAGCAGCCTCTGGGGACCGCCTGGGGAATACGAGCAGTACTTC
CDR3 protein: CASSLWGPPGEYEQYF

J gene: TRBJ2-2
V gene: TRBV14
D gene: NA
clone size: few
CDR3 DNA: TGTGCCAGCAGCCAAGATTCGAACACCGGGGAGCTGTTTTTT
CDR3 protein: CASSQDSNTGELFF

J gene: TRBJ2-7
V gene: TRBV28
D gene: TRBD2
clone size: once
CDR3 DNA: TGTGCCAGCAGTCCGACTAGCGGGAGCTTCTACTACGAGCAGTACTTC
CDR3 protein: CASSPTSGSFYYEQYF

J gene: TRBJ1-5
V gene: TRBV19
D gene: NA
clone size: NA
CDR3 DNA: TGTGCCAGTAGTATTAAAAGGGACCCGGGCAATCAGCCCCAGCATTTT
CDR3 protein: CASSIKRDPGNQPQHF

J gene: TRBJ2-7
V gene: TRBV15
D gene: TRBD2
clone size: NA
CDR3 DNA: TGTGCCACCAGCAGAGGGGGCAGTACTAGCGGTCCCTACGAGCAGTACTTC
CDR3 protein: CATSRGGSTSGPYEQYF

J gene: TRBJ1-5
V gene: TRBV27
D gene: TRBD1
clone size: few
CDR3 DNA: TGTGCCAGCAGTTTCGGACAGGGGGCGGGTCAGCCCCAGCATTTT
CDR3 protein: CASSFGQGAGQPQHF

J gene: TRBJ1-1
V gene: TRBV5-1
D gene: TRBD1
clone size: NA
CDR3 DNA: TGCGCCAGCAGCACAGACAGGGGAGGCACCGAAGCTTTCTTT
CDR3 protein: CASSTDRGGTEAFF

J gene: TRBJ1-6
V gene: TRBV20-1
D gene: TRBD1
clone size: few
CDR3 DNA: TGCAGTGCTAGACGGGCGTTAAGACAGGGTCTCTCCTATAATTCACCCCTCCACTTT
CDR3 protein: CSARRALRQGLSYNSPLHF

J gene: TRBJ2-7
V gene: TRBV20-1
D gene: NA
clone size: few
CDR3 DNA: TGCAGTGCTAGGTTTAGGACGCCCTACGAGCAGTACTTC
CDR3 protein: CSARFRTPYEQYF

J gene: TRBJ2-1
V gene: TRBV6-5
D gene: NA
clone size: few
CDR3 DNA: TGTGCCAGCAGTTACTCGTACCTAGCAGAAAATGAGCAGTTCTTC
CDR3 protein: CASSYSYLAENEQFF

J gene: TRBJ2-1
V gene: TRBV18
D gene: NA
clone size: NA
CDR3 DNA: TGTGCCAGCTCACCGCCTGAGACACGGAAAGACAATGAGCAGTTCTTC
CDR3 protein: CASSPPETRKDNEQFF

J gene: TRBJ1-1
V gene: TRBV7-2
D gene: NA
clone size: NA
CDR3 DNA: TGTGCCAGCAGCTTAGTGGCAGGGCCGAGGACTGAAGCTTTCTTT
CDR3 protein: CASSLVAGPRTEAFF

J gene: TRBJ2-7
V gene: TRBV12-3/TRBV12-4
D gene: NA
clone size: NA
CDR3 DNA: TGTGCCAGCAGGCCTCCCCCCTGGGCTAGCGTTTCCTACGAGCAGTACTTC
CDR3 protein: CASRPPPWASVSYEQYF

J gene: TRBJ1-5
V gene: TRBV12-3/TRBV12-4
D gene: TRBD1
clone size: NA
CDR3 DNA: TGTGCCAGCAGTGTAGACAGGGGGAATCAGCCCCAGCATTTT
CDR3 protein: CASSVDRGNQPQHF

J gene: TRBJ2-5
V gene: TRBV28
D gene: NA
clone size: NA
CDR3 DNA: TGTGCCAGCAGTTCAGACCCAAAGCCACGGGGGACCCAGTACTTC
CDR3 protein: CASSSDPKPRGTQYF

J gene: TRBJ1-2
V gene: TRBV25-1
D gene: NA
clone size: NA
CDR3 DNA: TGTGCCAGCTCAAAGTTCGATGGCTACACCTTC
CDR3 protein: CASSKFDGYTF

J gene: TRBJ2-7
V gene: TRBV20-1
D gene: NA
clone size: few
CDR3 DNA: TGCAGTGCTAGGACTAGTTCTATCCAGCAGTACTTC
CDR3 protein: CSARTSSIQQYF

J gene: TRBJ2-2
V gene: TRBV21-1
D gene: NA
clone size: NA
CDR3 DNA: TGTGCCAGCAGCAAAGCCGGACTAGCGGGAGTTCGCACCGTGGAGCTGTTTTTT
CDR3 protein: CASSKAGLAGVRTVELFF